The 17 T cell receptor beta chains below were found in one sample sequenced in a study of T cells in pancreatic ductal adenocarcinoma. No neoadjuvant therapy was given to the selected pancreatic ductal adenocarcinoma patients before their surgery. Only in-frame clones appear in the TCRdb table, and some are missing; sequencing was by immunoSEQ multiplex PCR. This sample has about 98,000 clones, with about 95% found just once. The material sequenced was PBMCs. The origin of the receptors is a human donor with pancreatic ductal adenocarcinoma.

The rearrangement uses TRBV7-8 and TRBJ2-3; D may be TRBD1 (6 bases). The CDR3 is 13 residues long. V lost 4 bases and J 6 bases, leaving 11 bases between the germline ends. CDR1 is SGHVS and CDR2 is FQNEAQ in the germline V gene. In DNA, the CDR3 is TGTGCCAGCAGCTGGATGGGGGCCGATACGCAGTATTTT. Protein sequence: CASSWMGADTQYF.

V gene TRBV4-1 combines with J gene TRBJ1-5; the D gene is possibly TRBD1 (5 bases). Germline V gene data show CDR1 as MGHRA and CDR2 as YSYEKL. CDR3 size: 15 residues. V shed 4 bases and J shed 4 bases, with 14 bases lying between them. The CDR3 DNA reads TGCGCCAGCAGCCGCATCCGGGGGGGGAATCAGCCCCAGCATTTT. Encoded protein: CASSRIRGGNQPQHF.

This clone came up a few times. The chain uses TRBV19 and TRBJ2-7, with no clear D. The CDR3 is made up of 13 amino acids. Trimming cost V 6 bases and J 0 bases, with 9 bases left between them. CDR1 is LNHDA and CDR2 is SQIVND in the germline V gene (reference sequence). DNA for the CDR3: TGTGCCAGTAGACACGCTAGCTCCTACGAGCAGTACTTC. Protein sequence: CASRHASSYEQYF.

The chain couples TRBV10-3 to TRBJ2-7, with 9 bases aligning to TRBD1. V shed 10 bases, J shed 6 bases, and the junction held 10 bases outside the gene matches. This CDR3 spans 13 amino acids. Germline lookup yields CDR1 ENHRY and CDR2 SYGVKD. The CDR3 DNA follows: TGTGCCAACCAACGGGACAGGGAAATCGAGCAGTACTTC. Translated: CANQRDREIEQYF.

The CDR3 DNA reads as TGTGCCAGCAGGTCCGGGACAGGGACCTACGAGCAGTACTTC. Its protein is CASRSGTGTYEQYF. The rearrangement links TRBV6-6 to TRBJ2-7; 9 bases are shared with TRBD1. CDR1 and CDR2 from the germline V gene are MNHNY and SVGAGI (reference sequence). The CDR3 consists of 14 residues. The V segment lost 6 bases and the J segment 2 bases; nucleotides outside the gene matches: 5.

The chain employs TRBV7-3 and TRBJ2-2, with D possibly matching TRBD1 (6 bases). The CDR3 totals 14 residues. The ends were cut back, 5 bases at V and 7 bases at J, with 14 bases in the middle. The V gene's germline CDR1 is SGHTA and CDR2 FQGTGA. Here the CDR3 DNA reads TGTGCCAGCAGCCTACAGGGTCTAGGCGGGGAGCTGTTTTTT. It encodes CASSLQGLGGELFF.

In its sample, this clone was seen once. In DNA, the CDR3 is TGTGCCAGCAGCGTCCTAGTGGCGGCTAGCACAGATACGCAGTATTTT. This translates into CASSVLVAASTDTQYF. The chain carries TRBV9 and TRBJ2-3; D is unclear. V was trimmed by 2 bases and J by 0 bases, leaving 13 bases between them. The CDR3 length is 16 residues. CDR1 SGDLS and CDR2 YYNGEE come from the germline V gene.

The rearrangement joins TRBV6-5 to TRBJ2-2, with TRBD2 identical over 7 bases. V gave up 2 bases and J gave up 6 bases; unmatched junction bases: 0. Germline V lookup: CDR1 MNHEY, CDR2 SVGAGI. The CDR3 has 13 amino acids. CDR3 amino acids: CASSYRGAGELFF. The DNA of the CDR3 is TGTGCCAGCAGTTACCGGGGGGCCGGGGAGCTGTTTTTT.

The rearrangement uses TRBV5-4 and TRBJ2-3; 7 bases line up with TRBD2. CDR3 length: 15 residues. Per the germline V gene, CDR1 is SGHNT and CDR2 is YYREEE (reference sequence). J lost 2 bases, V lost 4 bases, and 7 bases had no gene match. The chain's CDR3 is CASSESGVYTDTQYF. The CDR3 DNA follows: TGTGCCAGCAGCGAGAGCGGGGTGTACACAGATACGCAGTATTTT. The full variable domain, completed using reference TRBV5-4 and TRBJ2-3, is ETGVTQSPTHLIKTRGQQVTLRCSSQSGHNTVSWYQQALGQGPQFIFQYYREEENGRGNFPPRFSGLQFPNYSSELNVNALELDDSALYLCASSESGVYTDTQYFGPGTRLTVL.

The chain combines TRBV7-7 with TRBJ2-1, with 10 bases fitting TRBD2. V shed 5 bases, J shed 4 bases, and the junction held 5 bases outside the gene matches. There are 15 residues in the CDR3. Germline-derived CDR1 and CDR2 are SSHAT and FNYEAQ (reference sequence). CDR3 amino acids: CASSPTSGAYNEQFF. CDR3 sequence (DNA): TGTGCCAGCAGCCCAACTAGCGGGGCGTACAATGAGCAGTTCTTC.

The rearrangement joins TRBV29-1 to TRBJ1-2; 10 bases match TRBD1. Germline V gene data show CDR1 as SQVTM and CDR2 as ANQGSEA. CDR3 length: 13 residues. V lost 4 bases, J lost 4 bases, and 3 bases stayed unmatched. The CDR3 DNA reads as TGCAGCGTTGGGGACAGGGGAGGCTATGGCTACACCTTC. This translates into CSVGDRGGYGYTF.

Concerning this clone itself: Its ends do not fully match the called genes, so a read error is possible. The V call is TRBV5-4, the J call TRBJ2-5, with a tentative D call TRBD2 (5 bases). Per germline, CDR1 SGHNT and CDR2 YYREEE (reference sequence). This CDR3 region has 16 residues. The CDR3 spells CASSLGAGTNHETQYF. The CDR3 DNA is TGTGCCAGCAGCTTGGGCGCGGGTACGAACCATGAGACCCAGTACTTC.

The chain combines TRBV28 with TRBJ2-7; 8 nucleotides align to TRBD2. The V gene end was trimmed by 4 bases and the J gene end by 2 bases; junction bases not matched to a gene: 10. The germline CDR1 and CDR2 sequences are MDHEN and SYDVKM. This CDR3 has 16 amino acids. The CDR3 sequence: CASSSPTAGVAYEQYF. The CDR3 nucleotides are TGTGCCAGCAGTTCCCCGACAGCGGGAGTCGCCTACGAGCAGTACTTC. The variable domain in full, completed from reference TRBV28 and TRBJ2-7, reads DVKVTQSSRYLVKRTGEKVFLECVQDMDHENMFWYRQDPGLGLRLIYFSYDVKMKEKGDIPEGYSVSREKKERFSLILESASTNQTSMYLCASSSPTAGVAYEQYFGPGTRLTVT.

A single count supports this clone. This rearrangement joins TRBV18 to TRBJ2-3; D call uncertain. Per the germline V gene, CDR1 is KGHSH and CDR2 is LQKENI. There are 11 residues in the CDR3. Trimming removed 3 bases from V and 5 bases from J, with 3 bases in between. Written as DNA, the CDR3 is TGTGCCAGCTCACCCGGAGATACGCAGTATTTT. This sequence encodes CASSPGDTQYF. Full variable domain (outside the CDR3, taken from reference TRBV18 and TRBJ2-3): NAGVMQNPRHLVRRRGQEARLRCSPMKGHSHVYWYRQLPEEGLKFMVYLQKENIIDESGMPKERFSAEFPKEGPSILRIQQVVRGDSAAYFCASSPGDTQYFGPGTRLTVL.

The chain is built from TRBV11-2 and TRBJ2-7, with a weak D call TRBD1 (5 bases). This CDR3 has 12 residues. Looked up from germline, CDR1 is SGHAT and CDR2 is FQNNGV. The germline V and J ends were trimmed by 0 bases and 9 bases, with 9 bases remaining between them. DNA for the CDR3: TGTGCCAGCAGCTTAGAAGGGGCAGTGCAGTACTTC. As protein: CASSLEGAVQYF.

The V gene is TRBV5-5, the J gene TRBJ1-1; weak D call: TRBD1 (5 bases). This CDR3 is 11 amino acids long. The germline V gene encodes CDR1 SGHKS and CDR2 YYEKEE (reference sequence). V was trimmed by 2 bases and J by 10 bases, leaving 9 bases between them. The CDR3 DNA reads TGTGCCAGCAGCTTAGGGGTGGGAGCTTTCTTT. Protein sequence: CASSLGVGAFF. Looking up the rest from reference TRBV5-5 and TRBJ1-1 gives the full variable domain: DAGVTQSPTHLIKTRGQQVTLRCSPISGHKSVSWYQQVLGQGPQFIFQYYEKEERGRGNFPDRFSARQFPNYSSELNVNALLLGDSALYLCASSLGVGAFFGQGTRLTVV.

This chain uses TRBV6-5 with TRBJ1-1; TRBD1 matches 7 bases. In germline, CDR1 is MNHEY, CDR2 SVGAGI. The CDR3 totals 15 residues. V dropped 5 bases and J dropped 4; count of bases not matched to a gene: 10. The CDR3 region is CASSLRAGGGTEAFF. The CDR3 DNA reads TGTGCCAGCAGTCTCCGGGCAGGGGGTGGCACTGAAGCTTTCTTT.